The clone carrying this T cell receptor (beta chain) was counted a few times. The sample originates from a study of blood T cells in healthy people across ages. The CDR3 is made up of 17 amino acids. Trimming pared 0 bases from V and 4 bases from J, leaving 19 bases between. Germline CDR1 LGHNA, CDR2 YSLEER. A second PCR, run for about 6 to 11 cycles, used a sample-barcoded 5' primer plus a J-beta primer mix. TCRdb independently ran MiXCR on the 5' RACE reads; one entry per CDR3 protein. The data show over 450,000 distinct CDR3 sequences, less than 25% seen once. This sample was shared with a second study, whose subject was T cells of mothers and their children.

Sequencing was carried out using blood. This chain uses TRBV4-3 with TRBJ2-7, with D unclear. This clonotype was obtained from a boy younger than 18 in good health. CDR3 in DNA: TGCGCCAGCAGCCAAGAACCCCCCCGGCAGCTTTCTTACGAGCAGTACTTC. This gives the protein CASSQEPPRQLSYEQYF.